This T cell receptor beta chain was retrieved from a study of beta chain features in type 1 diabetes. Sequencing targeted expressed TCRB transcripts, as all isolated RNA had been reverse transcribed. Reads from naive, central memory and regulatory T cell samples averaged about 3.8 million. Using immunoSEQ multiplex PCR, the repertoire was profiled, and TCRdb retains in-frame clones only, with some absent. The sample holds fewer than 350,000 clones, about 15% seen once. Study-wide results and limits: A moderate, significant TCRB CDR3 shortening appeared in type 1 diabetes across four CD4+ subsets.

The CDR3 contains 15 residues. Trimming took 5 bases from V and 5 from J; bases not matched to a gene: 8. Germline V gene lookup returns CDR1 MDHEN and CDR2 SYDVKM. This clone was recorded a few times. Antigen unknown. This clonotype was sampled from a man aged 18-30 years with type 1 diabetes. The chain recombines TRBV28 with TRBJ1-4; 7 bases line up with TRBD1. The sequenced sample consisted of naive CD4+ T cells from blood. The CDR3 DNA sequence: TGTGCCAGCAGTCCCGGACAGGTCGGCAATGAAAAACTGTTTTTT. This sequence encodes CASSPGQVGNEKLFF.